The 30 T cell receptor beta chains given below trace back to one sample, sequenced in a study of CD8+CD57+ T cells in acquired aplastic anemia. Patients sequenced had flow cytometry evidence of CD8+CD57+ cell expansion. Profiles of TCR beta VDJ and CDR3 were generated from a genomic DNA template. TCRdb reanalysed the reads using MiXCR and keeps one entry per CDR3 protein. The table has 150,000 to 200,000 distinct CDR3 sequences, approximately 48% seen once. Sequenced input: sorted CD4+, CD8+, or CD8+CD57+ T cells (not recorded which) from PBMCs. The source of these receptors is a human donor with aplastic anemia.

Details on this clonotype: An end of the junction does not agree with germline; a read error may underlie this. The chain links TRBV7-7 to TRBJ2-3; tentatively, D is TRBD2 (6 bases). This CDR3 is 13 amino acids long. CDR1 is SSHAT, CDR2 FNYEAQ, per germline (reference sequence). The CDR3 is CASSLTRDSRQYF. In nucleotides, the CDR3 is TGTGCTAGCAGCTTAACAAGGGACTCCAGGCAGTATTTT.

Of note for this clonotype: Since a much larger clone is just one base distant, this may be a read error. This chain connects TRBV5-1 to TRBJ2-3; 11 bases match TRBD1. CDR1 is SGHRS and CDR2 is YFSETQ in the germline V gene. This CDR3 contains 17 residues. The CDR3 DNA sequence: TGCGTCAGCAGCTTGGGGGACAGGGGGATTTTCAAAGATACGCAGTATTTT. This sequence encodes CVSSLGDRGIFKDTQYF.

In this sample, this clonotype turned up many times. In DNA, the CDR3 is TGTGCCAGCAGCCTGGACAGACTTTATAATTCACCCCTCCACTTT. As protein: CASSLDRLYNSPLHF. The chain links TRBV6-1 to TRBJ1-6; the D gene is possibly TRBD1 (6 bases). In germline, CDR1 is MNHNS, CDR2 SASEGT. The V gene lost 6 bases and the J gene lost 4 bases, with 13 bases spanning the gap. The CDR3 has 15 residues.

This chain connects TRBV5-1 to TRBJ1-1, with D perhaps matching TRBD1 (5 bases). The germline gives CDR1 SGHRS, CDR2 YFSETQ. There are 15 residues in the CDR3. Trimming removed 0 bases from V and 1 base from J, with 10 bases in between. CDR3 sequence (DNA): TGCGCCAGCAGCTTGGGTTTTCAGGGGAACACTGAAGCTTTCTTT. Encoded protein: CASSLGFQGNTEAFF.

This clonotype came up a few times. The CDR3 bases are TGTGCCAGCAGCCCGCGAAACACCATATATTTT. It yields the protein CASSPRNTIYF. The chain recombines TRBV7-2 with TRBJ1-3; unclear D gene. V lost 5 bases and J lost 5, with 4 bases in between. Germline lookup yields CDR1 SGHTA and CDR2 FQGNSA. The CDR3 has 11 amino acids.

In its sample, this clonotype was seen many times. This chain connects TRBV19 to TRBJ2-3; tentative D call: TRBD2 (6 bases). V lost 3 bases to trimming and J lost 0 bases, with 13 bases between them. The CDR3 loop spans 16 amino acids. Germline CDR1 LNHDA, CDR2 SQIVND (reference sequence). Here the CDR3 DNA reads TGTGCCAGTAGTATTAGGGGAGGCGCTAGCACAGATACGCAGTATTTT. Its translation is CASSIRGGASTDTQYF. Full variable domain (missing parts from reference TRBV19 and TRBJ2-3): DGGITQSPKYLFRKEGQNVTLSCEQNLNHDAMYWYRQDPGQGLRLIYYSQIVNDFQKGDIAEGYSVSREKKESFPLTVTSAQKNPTAFYLCASSIRGGASTDTQYFGPGTRLTVL.

The gene calls are TRBV24-1 and TRBJ1-1; TRBD1 might be the D (6 bases). From germline, CDR1 is KGHDR and CDR2 SFDVKD. Deletions cut 11 bases from V and 5 bases from J, with 20 bases between. This CDR3 is built from 14 residues. In nucleotides, the CDR3 is TGTGCCAGCAGCGCAGGGGCCCTTCGGACTGAAGCTTTCTTT. Amino acids: CASSAGALRTEAFF.

The gene calls are TRBV20-1 and TRBJ1-2; weak D call: TRBD1 (5 bases). There are 14 residues in the CDR3. From germline, CDR1 is DFQATT and CDR2 SNEGSKA (reference sequence). The V end lost 1 base, the J end lost 2 bases, and 11 bases lay between the germline ends. CDR3 region: CSARAPTVNYGYTF. CDR3 sequence (DNA): TGCAGTGCTAGAGCACCGACAGTGAACTATGGCTACACCTTC.

The chain is built from TRBV18 and TRBJ1-1, with D possibly being TRBD1 (5 bases). The CDR3 extends over 13 amino acids. V was cut by 2 bases and J by 3 bases, with 7 bases left in between. Germline V gene lookup returns CDR1 KGHSH and CDR2 LQKENI. The CDR3 DNA follows: TGTGCCAGCTCACCATCGGGGGACACTGAAGCTTTCTTT. It codes for CASSPSGDTEAFF.

The CDR3 region is CASSVGTGQGYEQYF. The CDR3 region has the DNA TGTGCCAGCAGCGTAGGAACCGGACAGGGCTACGAGCAGTACTTC. V gene TRBV9 combines with J gene TRBJ2-7; 8 nucleotides line up with TRBD1. This CDR3 contains 15 residues. Germline V CDR1 and CDR2: SGDLS, YYNGEE. The V gene end was trimmed by 0 bases and the J gene end by 3 bases; junction bases not matched to a gene: 5.

This clonotype was seen once. The chain is built from TRBV10-1 and TRBJ2-2, with 11 positions matching TRBD1. From germline, CDR1 is WNHNN and CDR2 SYGVQD (reference sequence). The V segment lost 7 bases and the J segment 3 bases; nucleotides outside the gene matches: 7. The CDR3 is 16 residues long. The CDR3 protein is CASTSWTGGHTGELFF. The CDR3 nucleotides read TGCGCCAGCACCTCCTGGACAGGGGGCCACACCGGGGAGCTGTTTTTT.

Remarks on this clonotype: The junction departs from the called germline gene at one end, perhaps through a read error. The chain links TRBV10-3 to TRBJ2-7; 9 nucleotides line up with TRBD1. CDR3 length: 15 residues. CDR1 ENHRY and CDR2 SYGVKD come from the germline V gene. In DNA, the CDR3 is TGTGCCAGCAGTTACTGGCGGACAGGGGCCTACGAGCAGTACTTC. Protein product: CASSYWRTGAYEQYF.

The sample holds many counts of this clonotype. The genes are TRBV12-3 or TRBV12-4 and TRBJ2-2; D gene uncertain. The ends were cut back, 3 bases at V and 4 bases at J, with 3 bases in the middle. The CDR3 totals 12 residues. The CDR3 sequence is CASSLTTGELFF. The CDR3 region has the DNA TGTGCCAGCAGTTTGACCACCGGGGAGCTGTTTTTT.

This clonotype was seen ten or more times. J is TRBJ2-3 and V is TRBV5-5; D uncertain. This CDR3 region has 15 residues. Trimming stripped 0 bases from V and 2 bases from J, with 10 bases between. CDR1 is SGHKS and CDR2 is YYEKEE in the germline V gene (reference sequence). In nucleotides, the CDR3 is TGTGCCAGCAGCTTGGGCCAGCTAGACACAGATACGCAGTATTTT. It specifies CASSLGQLDTDTQYF.

The chain joins TRBV3-1 to TRBJ2-3; D gene unclear. This CDR3 region has 16 residues. V lost 4 bases and J lost 4, with 18 bases in between. Per the germline V gene, CDR1 is LGHDT and CDR2 is YNNKEL (reference sequence). The CDR3 nucleotides read TGTGCCAGCAGCCCTAATCTCTACCCTGGTGCAGATACGCAGTATTTT. Protein product: CASSPNLYPGADTQYF.

The genes are TRBV6-5 and TRBJ1-5, with D tentatively TRBD1 (6 bases). Germline V gene data show CDR1 as MNHEY and CDR2 as SVGAGI. The germline V and J ends were trimmed by 4 bases and 2 bases, with 15 bases remaining between them. The CDR3 runs 16 residues. This chain's CDR3 is CASSSHAGAGNQPQHF. CDR3 DNA sequence: TGTGCCAGCAGTTCTCACGCAGGGGCGGGCAATCAGCCCCAGCATTTT.

The V and J genes are TRBV5-1 and TRBJ2-7; D is ambiguous. The V gene's germline CDR1 is SGHRS and CDR2 YFSETQ. The V and J ends lost 4 bases and 2 bases respectively, with 10 bases between them. The CDR3 contains 13 residues. In DNA, the CDR3 is TGCGCCAGCAGCAGAGATCCCCCCTACGAGCAGTACTTC. It translates to CASSRDPPYEQYF.

The V and J genes are TRBV29-1 and TRBJ1-1; tentatively, D is TRBD1 (5 bases). Germline CDR1 and CDR2: SQVTM and ANQGSEA. This CDR3 spans 11 amino acids. V was shortened by 5 bases and J by 5 bases, with 9 bases between the two germline ends. CDR3 sequence (DNA): TGCAGCGTTCCAGGGAATACTGAAGCTTTCTTT. Translated, it gives CSVPGNTEAFF.

Concerning this clonotype: The conserved final phenylalanine or tryptophan is absent from the CDR3, which likely points to a read error. No DNA is shown, since the ends of the CDR3 on it are uncertain; the CDR3 is the one TCRdb lists. The rearrangement joins TRBV29-1 to TRBJ1-2; no DNA check was done on the table's D call, TRBD1. The CDR3 comprises 13 residues, both ends counted. Germline lookup yields CDR1 SQVTM and CDR2 ANQGSEA. This chain's CDR3 is CSAYLRDRESGTL.

This rearrangement joins TRBV25-1 to TRBJ1-4; perhaps TRBD1 as D (5 bases). This CDR3 region has 14 residues. Germline lookup yields CDR1 MGHDK and CDR2 SYGVNS. V lost 2 bases to trimming and J lost 8 bases, with 12 bases between them. The CDR3 DNA sequence: TGTGCCAGCAGTGAACTCTCAGGGCAAGAAAAACTGTTTTTT. It specifies CASSELSGQEKLFF.

A word on this clonotype: One end of the junction fails to match germline, which may point to a read error. The chain carries TRBV7-9 and TRBJ2-3, with a possible D match to TRBD2 (7 bases). The CDR3 covers 13 residues. CDR1 is SEHNR and CDR2 is FQNEAQ in the germline V gene (reference sequence). The CDR3 reads CASGGGRPDTQYF. The CDR3, as DNA: TGTGCCAGTGGGGGGGGCCGGCCAGATACGCAGTATTTC. The full variable domain, completed using reference TRBV7-9 and TRBJ2-3, is DTGVSQNPRHKITKRGQNVTFRCDPISEHNRLYWYRQTLGQGPEFLTYFQNEAQLEKSRLLSDRFSAERPKGSFSTLEIQRTEQGDSAMYLCASGGGRPDTQYFGPGTRLTVL.

The V gene is TRBV29-1, the J gene TRBJ1-4; D gene uncertain. The ends were cut back, 3 bases at V and 8 bases at J, with 13 bases in the middle. CDR3 length: 13 residues. Germline CDR1 and CDR2: SQVTM and ANQGSEA. Here the CDR3 reads CSVDFGLGEKLFF. CDR3 nucleotides: TGCAGCGTTGATTTCGGTCTAGGAGAAAAACTGTTTTTT.

This clonotype was seen only a few times. The chain joins TRBV7-2 to TRBJ1-1; D remains ambiguous. The germline CDR1 and CDR2 sequences are SGHTA and FQGNSA. This CDR3 region has 11 residues. Trimming shortened V by 5 bases and J by 6 bases, and 7 bases separated the two germline ends. The chain's CDR3 is CASSTISEAFF. In DNA, the CDR3 is TGTGCCAGCAGCACCATCTCTGAAGCTTTCTTT.

This clonotype was counted ten times or more. This sequence joins TRBV2 and TRBJ2-7; D is unresolved. CDR1 and CDR2 from the germline V gene are SNHLY and FYNNEI. V was cut by 2 bases and J by 3 bases, with 11 bases left in between. This CDR3 spans 14 amino acids. The CDR3 region is CASSEYTFSYEQYF. CDR3 bases: TGTGCCAGCAGTGAATACACCTTTAGCTACGAGCAGTACTTC. Full variable domain (rest looked up from reference TRBV2 and TRBJ2-7): EPEVTQTPSHQVTQMGQEVILRCVPISNHLYFYWYRQILGQKVEFLVSFYNNEISEKSEIFDDQFSVERPDGSNFTLKIRSTKLEDSAMYFCASSEYTFSYEQYFGPGTRLTVT.

This chain links TRBV19 with TRBJ1-1; D is unresolved. V was pared by 6 bases and J by 2 bases, with 13 bases between. Germline V gene lookup returns CDR1 LNHDA and CDR2 SQIVND (reference sequence). The CDR3 contains 14 residues. The CDR3: CASSPGRVNTEAFF. The DNA of the CDR3 is TGTGCCAGTAGCCCCGGGAGGGTAAACACTGAAGCTTTCTTT.

This clonotype occurred once. The rearrangement links TRBV20-1 to TRBJ2-5; TRBD2 aligns across 11 bases. V lost 5 bases and J lost 4; bases outside the gene matches: 9. CDR1 DFQATT and CDR2 SNEGSKA come from the germline V gene (reference sequence). The CDR3 is made up of 15 amino acids. The CDR3 DNA reads as TGCAGTGCTGCGACTAGCGGGGAACTATCAGAGACCCAGTACTTC. Translated: CSAATSGELSETQYF.

The gene calls are TRBV19 and TRBJ1-6, with D maybe TRBD1 (6 bases). The CDR3 extends over 14 amino acids. CDR1 and CDR2 from the germline V gene are LNHDA and SQIVND (reference sequence). V lost 3 bases, J lost 7 bases, and 10 bases lay in between. The DNA of the CDR3 is TGTGCCAGTAGTATGGGGGCAGGCAATTCACCCCTCCACTTT. Protein sequence: CASSMGAGNSPLHF.

The rearrangement links TRBV3-1 to TRBJ2-7, with TRBD1 identical over 7 bases. Germline loops: CDR1 LGHDT, CDR2 YNNKEL (reference sequence). This CDR3 contains 14 residues. V trimming: 3 bases; J trimming: 6 bases; junction bases outside the gene matches: 8. The CDR3 nucleotides are TGTGCCAGCAGCCAGGGACAGACCCCCCCCGAGCAGTACTTC. Translation gives CASSQGQTPPEQYF.

This clonotype was counted many times. The rearrangement links TRBV19 to TRBJ1-2; 8 nucleotides match TRBD1. The trim removed 7 bases at V and 2 bases at J, leaving 9 bases unmatched. The CDR3 covers 15 residues. The V gene's germline CDR1 is LNHDA and CDR2 SQIVND (reference sequence). CDR3 DNA: TGTGCCAGTACCGAGGGGGGACAGGACAACTATGGCTACACCTTC. It codes for CASTEGGQDNYGYTF.

This clonotype was seen many times. The rearrangement links TRBV15 to TRBJ1-3; D is uncertain. The CDR3 length is 14 residues. The V end lost 5 bases, the J end lost 0 bases, and 8 bases lay between the germline ends. Germline lookup yields CDR1 LNHNV and CDR2 YYDKDF (reference sequence). The CDR3 reads CATSGAYSGNTIYF. The CDR3 nucleotides are TGTGCCACCAGCGGCGCCTACTCTGGAAACACCATATATTTT.